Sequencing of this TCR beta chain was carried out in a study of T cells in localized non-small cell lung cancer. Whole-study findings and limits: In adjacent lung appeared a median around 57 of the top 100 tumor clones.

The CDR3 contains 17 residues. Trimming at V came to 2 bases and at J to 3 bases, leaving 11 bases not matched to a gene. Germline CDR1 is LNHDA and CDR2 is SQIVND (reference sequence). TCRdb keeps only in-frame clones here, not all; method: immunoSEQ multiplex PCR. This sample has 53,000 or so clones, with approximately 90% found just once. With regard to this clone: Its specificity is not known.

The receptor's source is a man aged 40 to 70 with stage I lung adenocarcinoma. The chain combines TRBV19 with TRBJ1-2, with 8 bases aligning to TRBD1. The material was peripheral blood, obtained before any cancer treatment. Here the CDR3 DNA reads TGTGCCAGTAGTATATTTTTTCAGGGGGCGCAGGACTATGGCTACACCTTC. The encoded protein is CASSIFFQGAQDYGYTF.